The source of this T cell receptor (beta chain) is a study of T-cell memory formation after mild COVID-19. Study-wide context: There were largely donor-specific TCR clusters.

Remarks on this clonotype: Its antigen is not identified.

Trimming took 3 bases from V and 6 from J, leaving 15 bases between them. Germline-derived CDR1 and CDR2 are MNHNY and SVGAGI (reference sequence). The CDR3 is 14 residues long. Study findings and constraints: Some clones that responded were present in memory (sampled pre-infection), which suggests cross-reactive memory joined. CD4+ clones that contracted lay mainly in CM and EM; CD8+ ones lay in EMRA.

TCRdb re-called the 5' RACE reads through MiXCR, storing one row per CDR3 protein. The top ten hold approximately 20% of the sample, which has roughly 310,000 distinct CDR3 sequences, more than 15% seen once. The chain is built from TRBV6-6 and TRBJ2-7; D may be TRBD1 or TRBD2 (5 bases each). Sample: PBMCs or a T cell subset sorted from them (not recorded which). The source of this sequence is a man in his late teens or twenties who had mild COVID-19 (a few samples of this study predate the infection). Cell type and time point are not known. The CDR3 region is CASSYVARDGEQYF. Here the CDR3 DNA reads TGTGCCAGCAGTTATGTGGCCAGGGACGGCGAGCAGTACTTC.